This T cell receptor (beta chain) was captured in a study of control samples from healthy donors and cancer patients. Here immunoSEQ multiplex PCR was the method, and the copy in TCRdb shows in-frame clones only, minus some. The sample lists 88,000 or so clones, roughly 94% occurring once. This receptor was identified in a woman younger than 35 in good health. The sequencing sample was made of blood.

CDR3 nucleotides: TGTGCCAGCAGTTTGTCCCAAGGTATTCTTAACTATGGCTACACCTTC. Encoded protein: CASSLSQGILNYGYTF. The chain uses TRBV28 and TRBJ1-2, with D uncertain. This CDR3 is built from 16 residues. Trimming removed 3 bases at V and 1 base at J, with 15 bases between. Per the germline V gene, CDR1 is MDHEN and CDR2 is SYDVKM.